This TCR beta chain was recovered during a study of blood T cell repertoires in COVID-19. At the level of the study: Specimens from acute and convalescent COVID-19 originated in the United States, Italy and Spain. Sample material is recorded as cDNA or gDNA derived from T cells, B-cell-depleted T cells, or PBMCs.

Original handling: The authors estimated nucleated cell counts from reference gene primer amplification. Repertoires were generated with immunoSEQ multiplex PCR, while TCRdb's copy carries only in-frame clones and drops some. D and trimming come from the DNA, and the V and J calls and clone size come from that table. The table includes 100,000 or so clones, around 94% detected once. This CDR3 has 15 residues. Germline CDR1 SGHVS, CDR2 FQNEAQ. J was trimmed by 9 bases and V by 5 bases; bases with no gene match: 11. V usage is TRBV7-8 and J usage is TRBJ2-1, with 9 bases aligning to TRBD1. This receptor was obtained from a woman aged 55 to 70 with active COVID-19. The sample was peripheral blood. CDR3: CASSAPGQGFREQFF. CDR3 nucleotide sequence: TGTGCCAGCAGCGCACCGGGACAGGGTTTTCGTGAGCAGTTCTTC.